The rows below give T cell receptor beta chains drawn from one sample of a study of blood T cell repertoires in COVID-19. TCRdb keeps only in-frame clones here, not all; method: immunoSEQ multiplex PCR. The sample lists 150,000 to 200,000 clones; more than 75% were seen once. The sample was peripheral blood. Receptors were obtained from a woman aged 70-85 years with COVID-19, enrolled during active disease. CDR3s include the opening cysteine and the closing phenylalanine or tryptophan. The D gene is left open where the match is weak. Clone size is given for some rows only: seen once, a few or many times, or a class if the clone is expanded.

j_call: TRBJ1-6; v_call: TRBV5-6; clone_size: once; d_call: TRBD1; cdr3_nt: TGTGCCAGCAGCACCGGACAGGTCGGTTCACCCCTCCACTTT; cdr3_aa: CASSTGQVGSPLHF
j_call: TRBJ1-5; v_call: TRBV5-1; clone_size: few; d_call: TRBD1; cdr3_nt: TGCGCCAGCAGCGCAGGGGGTGAGGGCAATCAGCCCCAGCATTTT; cdr3_aa: CASSAGGEGNQPQHF
j_call: TRBJ2-3; v_call: TRBV9; clone_size: NA; d_call: NA; cdr3_nt: TGTGCCAGCAGCGTAGGCGGGGATTTTCCTCGTACGCAGTATTTT; cdr3_aa: CASSVGGDFPRTQYF
j_call: TRBJ2-1; v_call: TRBV3-1/TRBV3-2; clone_size: once; d_call: NA; cdr3_nt: TGTGCCAGCAGCCAATCGACACAGGGACAGCAGTTCTTC; cdr3_aa: CASSQSTQGQQFF
j_call: TRBJ2-4; v_call: TRBV2; clone_size: NA; d_call: TRBD1; cdr3_nt: TGTGCCAGCAGTGTGAGGGGGCTAAGTCAAAACATTCAGTACTTC; cdr3_aa: CASSVRGLSQNIQYF
j_call: TRBJ1-1; v_call: TRBV28; clone_size: few; d_call: NA; cdr3_nt: TGTGCCAGCAGTTTAACGGCCAGGCAAGTTTCAGCTTTCTTT; cdr3_aa: CASSLTARQVSAFF
j_call: TRBJ2-5; v_call: TRBV5-6; clone_size: NA; d_call: TRBD2; cdr3_nt: TGTGCCAGCAGCTTGGGGCCTAGCGGGCAAGAGACCCAGTACTTC; cdr3_aa: CASSLGPSGQETQYF
j_call: TRBJ2-6; v_call: TRBV24-1; clone_size: NA; d_call: NA; cdr3_nt: TGTGCCACCAGTGATGTCGGTGGGGGGTCTGGGGCCAACGTCCTGACTTTC; cdr3_aa: CATSDVGGGSGANVLTF
j_call: TRBJ2-3; v_call: TRBV11-2; clone_size: NA; d_call: NA; cdr3_nt: TGTGCCAGCAGCTTAGATCAGAGGGTCTTGAAGGGCACAGATACGCAGTATTTT; cdr3_aa: CASSLDQRVLKGTDTQYF
j_call: TRBJ1-4; v_call: TRBV6-1; clone_size: once; d_call: TRBD1; cdr3_nt: TGTGCCAGCAGTGACAGGGGGCGGTTTAGCGAAAAACTGTTTTTT; cdr3_aa: CASSDRGRFSEKLFF
j_call: TRBJ1-5; v_call: TRBV30; clone_size: NA; d_call: NA; cdr3_nt: TGTGCCTGGAGTGTAAAACCCGGTCAGCCCCAGCATTTT; cdr3_aa: CAWSVKPGQPQHF
j_call: TRBJ1-6; v_call: TRBV5-5; clone_size: NA; d_call: NA; cdr3_nt: TGTGCCAGCAGCTTGGCCCGGACACAGTATAATTCACCCCTCCACTTT; cdr3_aa: CASSLARTQYNSPLHF
j_call: TRBJ1-5; v_call: TRBV27; clone_size: NA; d_call: NA; cdr3_nt: TGTGCCAGCAGCGGTAGCAATCAGCCCCAGCATTTT; cdr3_aa: CASSGSNQPQHF
j_call: TRBJ2-5; v_call: TRBV7-9; clone_size: NA; d_call: NA; cdr3_nt: TGTGCCAGCAGCTCCTCGGACCAAGGGGCGCGGGAGACCCAGTACTTC; cdr3_aa: CASSSSDQGARETQYF
j_call: TRBJ1-2; v_call: TRBV28; clone_size: once; d_call: TRBD1; cdr3_nt: TGTGCCAGCAGTTTATCGAAAATTCCCGGGACAGGGGGTGACTATGGCTACACCTTC; cdr3_aa: CASSLSKIPGTGGDYGYTF
j_call: TRBJ2-1; v_call: TRBV7-9; clone_size: NA; d_call: TRBD2; cdr3_nt: TGTGCCAGCAGCTCGCGACTAGCCGTCAATGAGCAGTTCTTC; cdr3_aa: CASSSRLAVNEQFF
j_call: TRBJ2-3; v_call: TRBV5-1; clone_size: NA; d_call: NA; cdr3_nt: TGCGCCAGGTCGGGACTTTTAAGCACAGATACGCAGTATTTT; cdr3_aa: CARSGLLSTDTQYF
j_call: TRBJ2-7; v_call: TRBV27; clone_size: NA; d_call: TRBD2; cdr3_nt: TGTGCCAGCAGTTTGTACCCCAGCGGGGGGCTCGACTACGAGCAGTACTTC; cdr3_aa: CASSLYPSGGLDYEQYF
j_call: TRBJ2-1; v_call: TRBV14; clone_size: NA; d_call: NA; cdr3_nt: TGTGCCAGCAGCCCTAGACCGGAGCATGAGCAGTTCTTC; cdr3_aa: CASSPRPEHEQFF
j_call: TRBJ1-1; v_call: TRBV12-3/TRBV12-4; clone_size: NA; d_call: NA; cdr3_nt: TGTGCCAGCAGTAACGGAGTATACACTGAAGCTTTCTTT; cdr3_aa: CASSNGVYTEAFF
j_call: TRBJ2-7; v_call: TRBV6-5; clone_size: NA; d_call: NA; cdr3_nt: TGTGCCAGCAGTACCCCAGGCGAGCAGTACTTC; cdr3_aa: CASSTPGEQYF
j_call: TRBJ2-3; v_call: TRBV2; clone_size: NA; d_call: NA; cdr3_nt: TGTGCCAGCAGTGCCCGATCGAGGCTAAGCACAGATACGCAGTATTTT; cdr3_aa: CASSARSRLSTDTQYF
j_call: TRBJ1-4; v_call: TRBV5-6; clone_size: NA; d_call: TRBD1; cdr3_nt: TGTGCCAGCAGCACCAGGGGGTTAGGTGAAAAACTGTTTTTT; cdr3_aa: CASSTRGLGEKLFF
j_call: TRBJ1-6; v_call: TRBV6-1; clone_size: few; d_call: NA; cdr3_nt: TGTGCCAGCAGTGTCACGGGGAGGGGAATGAATTCACCCCTCCACTTT; cdr3_aa: CASSVTGRGMNSPLHF
j_call: TRBJ1-2; v_call: TRBV19; clone_size: once; d_call: TRBD1; cdr3_nt: TGTGCCAGTAGTATCTGGCAGGGGGCGCTTCGGCAATACGGCTACACCTTC; cdr3_aa: CASSIWQGALRQYGYTF
j_call: TRBJ2-7; v_call: TRBV27; clone_size: NA; d_call: TRBD1; cdr3_nt: TGTGCCAGCAGTTGGGACAGGGGTTTCGAGCAGTACTTC; cdr3_aa: CASSWDRGFEQYF
j_call: TRBJ2-5; v_call: TRBV11-2; clone_size: once; d_call: NA; cdr3_nt: TGTGCCAGCAGCTTAGGTGGGGGGGCCGTTGAGACCCAGTACTTC; cdr3_aa: CASSLGGGAVETQYF
j_call: TRBJ2-1; v_call: TRBV10-3; clone_size: NA; d_call: TRBD1; cdr3_nt: TGTGCCATCAGTGAGTCTGGATTGGGACAGGGGGCCCACAATGAGCAGTTCTTC; cdr3_aa: CAISESGLGQGAHNEQFF
j_call: TRBJ1-5; v_call: TRBV12-3/TRBV12-4; clone_size: few; d_call: NA; cdr3_nt: TGTGCCAGCAGTCTTACAGATATTCAGCCCCAGCATTTT; cdr3_aa: CASSLTDIQPQHF